A selection of T cell receptor beta chains follows, all from one sample in a study of blood T cell repertoires in COVID-19. Clones were sequenced by immunoSEQ multiplex PCR, and TCRdb holds only the in-frame ones, with some missing. The profile shows 250,000 or so clones, about 80% of them singletons. The sample comprised peripheral blood. The receptors shown here come from a woman of 80 years or more with acute or convalescent COVID-19. CDR3s include the opening cysteine and the closing phenylalanine or tryptophan. D genes are given only for firm matches. Not all rows give a size; the values are once, few, many and, for expanded clones, a class.

>.|TRBV27|.|TRBJ2-2
CASSLWGRAGELFF
TGTGCCAGCAGTTTATGGGGGCGCGCCGGGGAGCTGTTTTTT
>.|TRBV19|.|TRBJ2-5
CASSMSGGETQYF
TGTGCCAGTAGTATGAGCGGCGGAGAGACCCAGTACTTC
>.|TRBV7-9|.|TRBJ1-2
CASSLGVSDGYTF
TGTGCCAGCAGCTTAGGCGTGTCGGATGGCTACACCTTC
>.|TRBV18|.|TRBJ1-1
CASRGQLNTEAFF
TGTGCCAGCCGCGGACAGCTTAACACTGAAGCTTTCTTT
>.|TRBV5-1|TRBD1|TRBJ2-3
CASSLGQGDDTQYF
TGCGCCAGCAGCTTGGGACAGGGGGATGATACGCAGTATTTT
>.|TRBV7-6|TRBD2|TRBJ2-2
CASSSLSGGARTGELFF
TGTGCCAGCAGCTCCCTAAGCGGGGGGGCACGCACCGGGGAGCTGTTTTTT
>.|TRBV4-2|.|TRBJ2-2
CASSQDVAYTGELFF
TGTGCCAGCAGCCAAGATGTAGCGTACACCGGGGAGCTGTTTTTT
>.|TRBV19|.|TRBJ1-2
CATRVGRVNYGYTF
TGTGCCACCAGGGTGGGGCGAGTTAACTATGGCTACACCTTC
>few|TRBV6-5|.|TRBJ2-3
CASSYRLGGSTDTQYF
TGTGCCAGCAGTTACCGGTTGGGGGGAAGCACAGATACGCAGTATTTT
>.|TRBV18|.|TRBJ2-7
CASSDPRFPYEQYF
TGTGCCAGCTCAGACCCCAGGTTCCCCTACGAGCAGTACTTC
>.|TRBV7-2|TRBD2|TRBJ2-3
CASSLILAGGDTQYF
TGTGCCAGCAGCTTAATCCTAGCGGGGGGAGATACGCAGTATTTT